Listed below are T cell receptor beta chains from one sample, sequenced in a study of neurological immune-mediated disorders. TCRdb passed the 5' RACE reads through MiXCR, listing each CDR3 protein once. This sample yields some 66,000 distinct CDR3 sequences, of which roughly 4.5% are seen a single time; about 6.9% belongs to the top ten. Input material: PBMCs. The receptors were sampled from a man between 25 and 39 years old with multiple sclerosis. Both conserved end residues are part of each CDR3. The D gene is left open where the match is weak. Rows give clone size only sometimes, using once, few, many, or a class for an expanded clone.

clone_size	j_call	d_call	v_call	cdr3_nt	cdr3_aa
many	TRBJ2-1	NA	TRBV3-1	TGTGCCAGCAGCCAAGGTGGGACGGTCGGTGAGCAGTTCTTC	CASSQGGTVGEQFF
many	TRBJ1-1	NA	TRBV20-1	TGCAGTGCTAGAAGGGCGACAGAGAACACTGAAGCTTTCTTT	CSARRATENTEAFF
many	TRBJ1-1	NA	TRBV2	TGTGCCAGCAGGAGGACTGAAAGCGAAGCTTTCTTT	CASRRTESEAFF
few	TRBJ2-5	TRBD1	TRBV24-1	TGTGCCACCAGTAGACAGGGTGGGCGAGAGACCCAGTACTTC	CATSRQGGRETQYF
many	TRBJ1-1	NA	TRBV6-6	TGTGCCAGCAGTTTCGCACAGGGGAACACTGAAGCTTTCTTT	CASSFAQGNTEAFF
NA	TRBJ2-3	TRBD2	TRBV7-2	TGTGCCAGCAGCTTAGTATTTACTAGCGGGAGAGGAATAGATACGCAGTATTTT	CASSLVFTSGRGIDTQYF
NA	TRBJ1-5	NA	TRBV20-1	TGCAGTGCTAGTTATGAGACGTTAAGCAATCAGCCCCAGAATTTT	CSASYETLSNQPQNF
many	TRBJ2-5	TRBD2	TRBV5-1	TGCGCCAGCAGCTTGGGACTAGCGGGCCTTCAAGAGACCCAGTACTTC	CASSLGLAGLQETQYF
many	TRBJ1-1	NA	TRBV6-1	TGTGCCAGCCAACCGCAACGGGAGCTGAACACTGAAGCTTTCTTT	CASQPQRELNTEAFF
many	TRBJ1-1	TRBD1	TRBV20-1	TGCAGTGCTCCCAGGGGGCGGACTGAAGCTTTCTTT	CSAPRGRTEAFF
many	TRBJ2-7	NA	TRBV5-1	TGCGCCAGCAGCCGAGCCCAGGGACCGGGCTACGAGCAGTACTTC	CASSRAQGPGYEQYF
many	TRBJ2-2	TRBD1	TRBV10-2	TGCGCCAGCAGGACAGGGGAGGCCGGGGAGCTGTTTTTT	CASRTGEAGELFF
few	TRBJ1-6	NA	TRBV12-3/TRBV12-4	TGTGCCAGCAGGCAGGGAGCCCTAAACGGGTCACCCCTCCACTTT	CASRQGALNGSPLHF
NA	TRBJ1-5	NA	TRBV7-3	TGTGCCAGCAGCCCGAAACGGGGGGAACAGACCGGTATAGGCAATCAGCCCCAGCATTTT	CASSPKRGEQTGIGNQPQHF
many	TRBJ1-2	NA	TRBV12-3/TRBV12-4	TGTGCCAGCAGGGGGGACACCTATGGCTACACCTTC	CASRGDTYGYTF
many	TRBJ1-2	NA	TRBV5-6	TGTGCCAGCAGCTTTGTCAGTCAGGGGCTTTCTGGCTACACCTTC	CASSFVSQGLSGYTF
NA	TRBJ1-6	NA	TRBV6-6	TGTGCCAGCAAAATTTCAGGGGAGGATTCACCCCTCCACTTT	CASKISGEDSPLHF
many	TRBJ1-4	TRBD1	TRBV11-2	TGTGCCAGCAGCTTTATTCGCGGGGTCAGACAGGGCACGAACGGCGAAAAACTGTTTTTT	CASSFIRGVRQGTNGEKLFF
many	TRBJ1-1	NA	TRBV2	TGTGCCAGCAAGGGACTGGACAGTTGGTCTGAAGCTTTCTTT	CASKGLDSWSEAFF
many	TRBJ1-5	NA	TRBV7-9	TGTGCCAGCAGCTTATGGCGGAATAGCAATCAGCCCCAGCATTTT	CASSLWRNSNQPQHF
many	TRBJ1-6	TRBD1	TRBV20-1	TGCAGTGCAGGGACAGGGAACTCACCCCTCCACTTT	CSAGTGNSPLHF
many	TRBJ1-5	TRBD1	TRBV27	TGTGCCAGCAGCGACCCGGGACAGTCCCATCAGCCCCAGCATTTT	CASSDPGQSHQPQHF
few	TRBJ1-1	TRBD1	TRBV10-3	TGTGCCATCAGTGATCACCAGACAGGGCGGGCTGAAGCTTTCTTT	CAISDHQTGRAEAFF
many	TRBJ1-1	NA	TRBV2	TGTGCCGGGACTCTGAGGAACACTGAAGCTTTCTTT	CAGTLRNTEAFF
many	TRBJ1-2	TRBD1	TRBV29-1	TGCAGCGTGGAATGGACAGGTCAAGGCTACACCTTC	CSVEWTGQGYTF
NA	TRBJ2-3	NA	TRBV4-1	TGCGCCAGCAGCCAAGAACCCGCGGCAGGTCGGCATACGCAGTATTTT	CASSQEPAAGRHTQYF
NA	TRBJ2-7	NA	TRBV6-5	TGTGCCAGCAGTTACTCGCCGAAGGGACGCGAGCAGTACTTC	CASSYSPKGREQYF
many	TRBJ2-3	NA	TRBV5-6	TGTGCCAGCAGCTCCCCGACAGATACGCAGTATTTT	CASSSPTDTQYF
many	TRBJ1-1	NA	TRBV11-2	TGTGCCAGCAGCTTTGAGACCCGGAGGAACACTGAAGCTTTCTTT	CASSFETRRNTEAFF
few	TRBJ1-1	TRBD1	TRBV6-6	TGTGCCAGCAGTTCCTGGGACAGGGGGCAAACTGAAGCTTTCTTT	CASSSWDRGQTEAFF
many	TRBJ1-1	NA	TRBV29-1	TGCAGCGTTGGGGGGGGCCAGAACACTGAAGCTTTCTTT	CSVGGGQNTEAFF
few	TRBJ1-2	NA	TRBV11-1	TGTGCCAGCAGCCAACAGCCTAACTATGGCTACACCTTC	CASSQQPNYGYTF
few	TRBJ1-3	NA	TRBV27	TGTGCCAGCAGATCTCAGGGAAGAACTGGAAACACCATATATTTT	CASRSQGRTGNTIYF
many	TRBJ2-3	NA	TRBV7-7	TGTGCCAGCAGCTCCGGTGGCCCAGATACGCAGTATTTT	CASSSGGPDTQYF
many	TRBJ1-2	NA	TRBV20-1	TGCAGTGCTCCTCCAAGAACTAACTATGGCTACACCTTC	CSAPPRTNYGYTF
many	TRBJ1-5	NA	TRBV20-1	TGCAGTGCTAGGGGGACATTCAATCAGCCCCAGCATTTT	CSARGTFNQPQHF
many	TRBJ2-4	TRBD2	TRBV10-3	TGTGCCATCAGTGAGACAGCACGGGGGGATATTCAGTACTTC	CAISETARGDIQYF
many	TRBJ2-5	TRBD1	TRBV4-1	TGCGCCAGCAGCCCCAGGGCAGGGGGAAGAGAGACCCAGTACTTC	CASSPRAGGRETQYF
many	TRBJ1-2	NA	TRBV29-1	TGCAGCGTAGATTACAGGAGGTCTAACTATGGCTACACCTTC	CSVDYRRSNYGYTF
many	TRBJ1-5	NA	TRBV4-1	TGCGCCAGCAGCGGCCGGGTTCATAGCAATCAGCCCCAGCATTTT	CASSGRVHSNQPQHF
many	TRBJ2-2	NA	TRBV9	TGTGCCAGCAGCGTAAGGGCAGGGAACACCGGGGAGCTGTTTTTT	CASSVRAGNTGELFF
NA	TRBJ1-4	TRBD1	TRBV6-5	TGTGCCAGCAGAGGGACAGGGGAAGAAAAACTGTTTTTT	CASRGTGEEKLFF
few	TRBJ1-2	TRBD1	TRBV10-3	TGTGCCATCACCCAGGACAGGCAAGGGGACGGCTACACCTTC	CAITQDRQGDGYTF
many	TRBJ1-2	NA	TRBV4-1	TGCGCCAGCAGCCAAGAAGGAGGGGGTTATGGCTACACCTTC	CASSQEGGGYGYTF
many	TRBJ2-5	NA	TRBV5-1	TGCGCCAGCAGCCCAACCGGGACATCTTATGAGACCCAGTACTTC	CASSPTGTSYETQYF
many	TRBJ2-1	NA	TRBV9	TGTGCCAGCAGCGTAGGTGAGCTTGAGCAGTTCTTC	CASSVGELEQFF
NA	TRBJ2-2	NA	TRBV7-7	TGTGCCAGCAGCGGGGGGGCCTCTACTCACACCGGGGAGCTGTTTTTT	CASSGGASTHTGELFF
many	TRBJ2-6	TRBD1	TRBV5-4	TGTGCCAGCAGGGACAGGGAGAACTCTGGGGCCAACGTCCTGACTTTC	CASRDRENSGANVLTF
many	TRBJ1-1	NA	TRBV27	TGTGCCAGCAGTTTTGTGGCATCTGGGAACACTGAAGCTTTCTTT	CASSFVASGNTEAFF
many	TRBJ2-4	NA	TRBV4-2	TGTGCCAGCAGCCAAGGATGGGAAAACATTCAGTACTTC	CASSQGWENIQYF
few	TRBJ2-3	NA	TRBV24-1	TGTGCCACCAGTGTCGGCGGGGCGTCAGATACGCAGTATTTT	CATSVGGASDTQYF